The following is a TCR beta chain sequence with its context. The data belong to a study of T-cell memory formation after mild COVID-19. Trimming left V 0 bases short and J 0 bases short, with 11 bases between. The CDR3 contains 16 residues. Germline V gene lookup returns CDR1 MNHEY and CDR2 SVGAGI. One entry per CDR3 protein results from TCRdb running MiXCR on the 5' RACE reads. The sample holds about 340,000 distinct CDR3 sequences, more than 20% seen once. Sequencing was done on a sample of PBMCs or a T cell subset sorted from them (not recorded which). The TCR sequence derives from a man between 18 and 29 years old who had mild COVID-19 (a few samples of this study predate the infection). Cell type and time point are not known. The J gene is TRBJ1-2, the V gene TRBV6-5; no definite D call. CDR3 residues: CASSYSRLPANYGYTF. CDR3 nucleotides: TGTGCCAGCAGTTACTCTCGCCTCCCAGCTAACTATGGCTACACCTTC.